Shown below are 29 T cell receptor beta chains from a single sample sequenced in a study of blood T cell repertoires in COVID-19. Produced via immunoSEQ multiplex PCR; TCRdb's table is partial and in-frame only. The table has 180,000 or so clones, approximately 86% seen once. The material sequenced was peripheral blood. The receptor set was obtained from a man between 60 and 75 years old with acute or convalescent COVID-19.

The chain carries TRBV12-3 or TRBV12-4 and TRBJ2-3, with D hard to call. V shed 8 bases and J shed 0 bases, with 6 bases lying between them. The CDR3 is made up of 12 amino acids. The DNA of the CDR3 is TGTGCCAGCTCCCCGAGCACAGATACGCAGTATTTT. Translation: CASSPSTDTQYF.

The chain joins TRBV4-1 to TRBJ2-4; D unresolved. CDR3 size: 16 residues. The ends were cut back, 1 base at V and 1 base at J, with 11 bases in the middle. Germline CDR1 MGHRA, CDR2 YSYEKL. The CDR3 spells CASSQGNQVAKNIQYF. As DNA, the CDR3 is TGCGCCAGCAGCCAAGGCAACCAGGTGGCCAAAAACATTCAGTACTTC.

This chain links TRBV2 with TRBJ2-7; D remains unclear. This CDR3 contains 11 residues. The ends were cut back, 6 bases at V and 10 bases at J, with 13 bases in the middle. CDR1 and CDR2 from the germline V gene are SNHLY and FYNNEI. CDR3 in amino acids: CASSPVAEQYF. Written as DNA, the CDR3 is TGTGCCAGCAGCCCCGTCGCAGAACAGTACTTC.

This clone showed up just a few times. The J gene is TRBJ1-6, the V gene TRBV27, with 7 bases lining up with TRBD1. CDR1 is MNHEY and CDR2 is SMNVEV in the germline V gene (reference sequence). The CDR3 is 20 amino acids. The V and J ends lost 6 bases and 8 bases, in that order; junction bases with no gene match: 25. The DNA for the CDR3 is TGTGCCAGCAGAACCTACCTCAGGGGGGCAAGGGGAGGTGAAGATTCACCCCTCCACTTT. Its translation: CASRTYLRGARGGEDSPLHF.

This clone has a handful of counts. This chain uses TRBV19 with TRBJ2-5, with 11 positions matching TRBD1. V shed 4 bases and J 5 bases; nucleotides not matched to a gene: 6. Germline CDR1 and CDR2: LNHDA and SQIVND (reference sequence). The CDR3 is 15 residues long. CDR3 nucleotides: TGTGCCAGTAGTACTCGGACAGGGGGCGGGGAGACCCAGTACTTC. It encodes CASSTRTGGGETQYF.

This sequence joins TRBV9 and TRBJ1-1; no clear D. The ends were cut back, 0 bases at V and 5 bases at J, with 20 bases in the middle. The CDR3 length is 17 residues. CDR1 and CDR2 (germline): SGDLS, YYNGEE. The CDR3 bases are TGTGCCAGCAGCGTAGTCCCCTCCACCCGTGAGGGTACTGAAGCTTTCTTT. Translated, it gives CASSVVPSTREGTEAFF. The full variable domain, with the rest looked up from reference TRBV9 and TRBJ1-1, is DSGVTQTPKHLITATGQRVTLRCSPRSGDLSVYWYQQSLDQGLQFLIQYYNGEERAKGNILERFSAQQFPDLHSELNLSSLELGDSALYFCASSVVPSTREGTEAFFGQGTRLTVV.

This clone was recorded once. The CDR3, as DNA: TGTGCCAGCAGCTTAGCGGGGCCGGGAGTGGAGACCCAGTACTTC. This translates into CASSLAGPGVETQYF. The chain is built from TRBV7-2 and TRBJ2-5, with D possibly being TRBD2 (6 bases). The CDR3 is 15 amino acids. V lost 0 bases and J lost 5, with 13 bases in between. In germline, CDR1 is SGHTA, CDR2 FQGNSA. The full variable domain, its missing parts supplied by reference TRBV7-2 and TRBJ2-5, is GAGVSQSPSNKVTEKGKDVELRCDPISGHTALYWYRQSLGQGLEFLIYFQGNSAPDKSGLPSDRFSAERTGGSVSTLTIQRTQQEDSAVYLCASSLAGPGVETQYFGPGTRLLVL.

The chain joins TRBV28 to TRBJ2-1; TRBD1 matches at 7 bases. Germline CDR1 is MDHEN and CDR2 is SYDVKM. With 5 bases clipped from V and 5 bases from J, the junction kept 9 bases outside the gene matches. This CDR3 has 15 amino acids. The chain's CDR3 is CASSITGTAHNEQFF. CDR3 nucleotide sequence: TGTGCCAGCAGTATCACCGGGACAGCGCACAATGAGCAGTTCTTC.

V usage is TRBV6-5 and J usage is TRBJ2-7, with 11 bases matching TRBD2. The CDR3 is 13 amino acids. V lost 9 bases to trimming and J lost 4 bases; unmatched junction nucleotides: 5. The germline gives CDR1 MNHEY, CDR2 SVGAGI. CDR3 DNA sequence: TGTGCCAGTACCCTAGCGGGAGGTTACGAGCAGTACTTC. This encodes CASTLAGGYEQYF.

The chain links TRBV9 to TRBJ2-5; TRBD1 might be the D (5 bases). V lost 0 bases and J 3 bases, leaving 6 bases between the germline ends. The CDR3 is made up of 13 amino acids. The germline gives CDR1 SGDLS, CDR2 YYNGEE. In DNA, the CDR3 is TGTGCCAGCAGCGTAGGGACAAAAGAGACCCAGTACTTC. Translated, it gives CASSVGTKETQYF.

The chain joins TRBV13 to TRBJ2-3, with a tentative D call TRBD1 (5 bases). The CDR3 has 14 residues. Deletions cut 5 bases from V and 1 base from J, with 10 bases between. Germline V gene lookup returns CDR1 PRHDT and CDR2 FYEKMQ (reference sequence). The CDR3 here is CASSPGQGTDTQYF. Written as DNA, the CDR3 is TGTGCCAGCAGCCCAGGGCAGGGCACAGATACGCAGTATTTT.

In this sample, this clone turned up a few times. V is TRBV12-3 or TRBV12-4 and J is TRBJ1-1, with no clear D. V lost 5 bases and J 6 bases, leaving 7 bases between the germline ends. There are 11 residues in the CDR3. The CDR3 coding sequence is TGTGCCAGCAGTCTAATTGCTGAAGCTTTCTTT. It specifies CASSLIAEAFF.

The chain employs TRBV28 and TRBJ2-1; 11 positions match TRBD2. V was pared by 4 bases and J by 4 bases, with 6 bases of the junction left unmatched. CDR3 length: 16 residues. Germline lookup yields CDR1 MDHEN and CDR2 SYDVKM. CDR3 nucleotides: TGTGCCAGCAGTTGGGGAGGGACTAGCGGATACAATGAGCAGTTCTTC. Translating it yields CASSWGGTSGYNEQFF.

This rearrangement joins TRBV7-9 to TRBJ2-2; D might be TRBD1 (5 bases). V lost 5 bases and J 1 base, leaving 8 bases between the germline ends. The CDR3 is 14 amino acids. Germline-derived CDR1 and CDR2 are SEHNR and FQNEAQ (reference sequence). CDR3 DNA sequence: TGTGCCAGCAGCACAGGACAGAACACCGGGGAGCTGTTTTTT. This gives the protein CASSTGQNTGELFF.

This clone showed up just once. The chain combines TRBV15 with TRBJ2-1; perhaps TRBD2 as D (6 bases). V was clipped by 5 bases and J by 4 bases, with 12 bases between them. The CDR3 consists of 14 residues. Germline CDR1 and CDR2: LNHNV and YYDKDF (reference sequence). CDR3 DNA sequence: TGTGCCACCAGCTCCCGTAGCGGTTACAATGAGCAGTTCTTC. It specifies CATSSRSGYNEQFF.

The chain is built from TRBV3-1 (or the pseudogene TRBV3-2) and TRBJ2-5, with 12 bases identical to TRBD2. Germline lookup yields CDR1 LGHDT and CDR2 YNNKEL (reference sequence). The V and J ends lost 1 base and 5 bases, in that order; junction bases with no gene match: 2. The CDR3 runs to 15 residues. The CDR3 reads CASSQGLAGDETQYF. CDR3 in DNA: TGTGCCAGCAGCCAAGGACTAGCGGGAGACGAGACCCAGTACTTC.

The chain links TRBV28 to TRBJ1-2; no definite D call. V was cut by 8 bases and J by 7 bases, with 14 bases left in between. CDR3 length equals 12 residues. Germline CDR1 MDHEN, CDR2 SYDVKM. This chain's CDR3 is CASLPAGAGYTF. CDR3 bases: TGTGCCAGCCTCCCCGCCGGTGCTGGCTACACCTTC.

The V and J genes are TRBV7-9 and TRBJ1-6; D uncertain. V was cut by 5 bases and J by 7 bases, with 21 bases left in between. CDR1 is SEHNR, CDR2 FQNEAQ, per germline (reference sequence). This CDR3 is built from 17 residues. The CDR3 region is CASSILREGAENSPLHF. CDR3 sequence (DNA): TGTGCCAGCAGCATCCTAAGGGAGGGAGCGGAGAATTCACCCCTCCACTTT.

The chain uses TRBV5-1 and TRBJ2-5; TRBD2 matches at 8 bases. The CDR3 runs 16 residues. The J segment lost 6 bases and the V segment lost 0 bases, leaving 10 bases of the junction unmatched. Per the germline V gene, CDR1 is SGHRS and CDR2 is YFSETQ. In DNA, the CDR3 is TGCGCCAGCAGCTTGGACCCCCGCAGCGGGAGACAGACCCAGTACTTC. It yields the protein CASSLDPRSGRQTQYF. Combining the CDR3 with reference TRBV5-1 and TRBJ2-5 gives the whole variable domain KAGVTQTPRYLIKTRGQQVTLSCSPISGHRSVSWYQQTPGQGLQFLFEYFSETQRNKGNFPGRFSGRQFSNSRSEMNVSTLELGDSALYLCASSLDPRSGRQTQYFGPGTRLLVL.

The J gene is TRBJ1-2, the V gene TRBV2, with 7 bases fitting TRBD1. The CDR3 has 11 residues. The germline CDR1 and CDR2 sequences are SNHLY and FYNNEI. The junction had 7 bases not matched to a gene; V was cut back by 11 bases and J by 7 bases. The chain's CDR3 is CAGRAGGGYTF. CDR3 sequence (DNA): TGTGCCGGCCGGGCAGGGGGTGGCTACACCTTC.

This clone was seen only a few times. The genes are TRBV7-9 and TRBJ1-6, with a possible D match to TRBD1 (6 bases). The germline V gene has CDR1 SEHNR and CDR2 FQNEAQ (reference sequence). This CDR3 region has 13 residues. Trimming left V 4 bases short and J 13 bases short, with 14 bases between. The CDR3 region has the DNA TGTGCCAGCAGCTACGGACAGTCCGGTCCCCTCCACTTT. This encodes CASSYGQSGPLHF.

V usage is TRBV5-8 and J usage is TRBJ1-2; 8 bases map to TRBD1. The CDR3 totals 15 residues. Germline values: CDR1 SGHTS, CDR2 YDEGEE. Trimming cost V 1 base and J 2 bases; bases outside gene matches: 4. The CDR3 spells CASSLWQGANYGYTF. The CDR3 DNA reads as TGTGCCAGCAGCTTGTGGCAGGGGGCGAACTATGGCTACACCTTC.

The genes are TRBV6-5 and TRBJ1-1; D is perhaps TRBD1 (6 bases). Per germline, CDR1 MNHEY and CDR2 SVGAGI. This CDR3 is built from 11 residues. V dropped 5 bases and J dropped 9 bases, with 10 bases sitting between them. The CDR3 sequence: CASSLRGKAFF. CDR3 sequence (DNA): TGTGCCAGCAGTCTTAGGGGGAAAGCTTTCTTT.

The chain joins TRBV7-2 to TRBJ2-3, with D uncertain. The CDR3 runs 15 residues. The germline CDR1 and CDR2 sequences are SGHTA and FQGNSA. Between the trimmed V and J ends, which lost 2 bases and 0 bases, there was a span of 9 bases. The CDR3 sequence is CASSLRGTSTDTQYF. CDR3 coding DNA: TGTGCCAGCAGCTTACGCGGCACTAGCACAGATACGCAGTATTTT.

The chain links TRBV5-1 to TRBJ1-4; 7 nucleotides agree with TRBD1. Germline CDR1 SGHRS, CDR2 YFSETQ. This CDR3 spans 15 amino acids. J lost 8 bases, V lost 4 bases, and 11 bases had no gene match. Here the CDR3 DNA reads TGCGCCAGCAGCGCCCAACAGGGGTTGGGGGAAAAACTGTTTTTT. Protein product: CASSAQQGLGEKLFF.

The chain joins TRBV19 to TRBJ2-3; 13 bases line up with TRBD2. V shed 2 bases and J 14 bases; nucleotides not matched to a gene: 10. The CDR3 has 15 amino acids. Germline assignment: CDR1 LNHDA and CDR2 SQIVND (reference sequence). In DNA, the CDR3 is TGTGCCAGTAGTATACAAGGACTAGCGGGAGCCCACGTGTATTTT. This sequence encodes CASSIQGLAGAHVYF.

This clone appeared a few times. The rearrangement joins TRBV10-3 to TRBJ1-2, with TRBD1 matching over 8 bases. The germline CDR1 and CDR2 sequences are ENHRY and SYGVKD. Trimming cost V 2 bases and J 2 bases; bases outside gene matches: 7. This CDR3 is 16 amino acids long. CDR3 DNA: TGTGCCATCAGTGAGGTCTCCAGGGGGCAAAACTATGGCTACACCTTC. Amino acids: CAISEVSRGQNYGYTF.

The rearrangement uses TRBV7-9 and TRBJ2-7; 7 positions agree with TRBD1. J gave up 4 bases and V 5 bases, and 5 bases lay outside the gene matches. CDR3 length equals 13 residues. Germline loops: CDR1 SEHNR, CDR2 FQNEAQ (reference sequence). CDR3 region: CASSRRDRYEQYF. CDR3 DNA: TGTGCCAGCAGCCGCCGGGACAGATACGAGCAGTACTTC.

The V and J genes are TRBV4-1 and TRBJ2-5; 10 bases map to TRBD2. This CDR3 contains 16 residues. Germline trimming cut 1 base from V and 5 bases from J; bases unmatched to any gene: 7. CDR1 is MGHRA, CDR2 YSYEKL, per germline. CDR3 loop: CASSQVSSGRVETQYF. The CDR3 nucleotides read TGCGCCAGCAGCCAAGTATCCAGCGGGAGGGTTGAGACCCAGTACTTC.